This T cell receptor (beta chain) derives from a study of T-cell memory formation after mild COVID-19. TCRdb fed the 5' RACE reads into MiXCR, producing one record per CDR3 protein. The table includes fewer than 95,000 distinct CDR3 sequences, less than 15% detected once. Germline CDR1 MGHRA, CDR2 YSYEKL. The CDR3 has 15 amino acids. Trimming removed 0 bases from V and 5 bases from J, with 13 bases in between. This clonotype has just a few counts. V usage is TRBV4-1 and J usage is TRBJ2-5, with D unresolved. This receptor was identified in an adult woman who had mild COVID-19 (a few samples of this study predate the infection). Cell type and time point are not known. The sequencing sample was made of PBMCs or a T cell subset sorted from them (not recorded which). The DNA for the CDR3 is TGCGCCAGCAGCCAAGAAGGCCGGTTTGGGGAGACCCAGTACTTC. This sequence encodes CASSQEGRFGETQYF.